This T cell receptor beta chain was profiled in a study of CD8+ T cells in alopecia areata. Study-wide background: The graft donors were approximately 6-13-month-old C3H/HeJ mice with spontaneous alopecia, and their skin went to roughly 7-10-week-old female C3H/HeJ mice. Study-wide results and limits: Scalp sample sequencing also detects resident alphabeta T cells of normal skin.

Researchers sorted pooled cutaneous lymph node cells on the basis of CD4, CD8alpha, NKG2D, NKG2ACE and other markers. This CDR3 has 13 amino acids. Germline V lookup: CDR1 LGHNA, CDR2 YNLKQL (reference sequence). Trimming took 4 bases from V and 0 from J, leaving 3 bases between them. Notes on this clone: Its antigen is not identified. These gene names are mouse names. The read finishes 4 residues shy of the CDR3 end, and the germline J gene is used to complete it. Other DNA sequences of this sample code for an identical CDR3.

Following RNA extraction, reverse transcription yielded cDNA that acted as the sequencing template. The data were produced by immunoSEQ multiplex PCR, yet TCRdb's version contains in-frame clones alone and is incomplete. This repertoire lists approximately 280,000 clones without singletons; more than 0.95% sits in the top ten. The rearrangement links TRBV5 to TRBJ2-2; D is unresolved. The TCR was taken from a C3H/HeJ mouse with alopecia areata. Mice of this strain are of MHC haplotype H2-k. Source material: CD4+ T cells sorted from a lymph node. CDR3 sequence: CASSPTNTGQLYF. The CDR3 bases that were read are TGTGCCAGCAGCCCCACAAACACCGGG.